This entry lists 9 T cell receptor beta chains sequenced from one sample in a study of cytomegalovirus exposure and HLA in healthy donors. PCR involved 60 Vbeta and 13 Jbeta primers. Data came from immunoSEQ multiplex PCR; TCRdb stores just in-frame clones and leaves some out. The sample holds over 70,000 clones, around 77% seen once. Input material: PBMCs. Receptor source: a man in his thirties or forties in good health and CMV-seronegative.

The chain employs TRBV13 and TRBJ2-1, with a possible D match to TRBD2 (5 bases). Germline CDR1 and CDR2: PRHDT and FYEKMQ (reference sequence). The CDR3 spans 16 residues. Trimming left V 4 bases short and J 5 bases short, with 18 bases between. CDR3 coding DNA: TGTGCCAGCAGCTCCGGACTGCAAACACTGGACAATGAGCAGTTCTTC. Amino acids: CASSSGLQTLDNEQFF.

The chain uses TRBV5-1 and TRBJ2-3; 7 nucleotides line up with TRBD2. Germline V gene data show CDR1 as SGHRS and CDR2 as YFSETQ. This CDR3 is built from 14 residues. V shed 0 bases, J shed 4 bases, and the junction held 2 bases outside the gene matches. The CDR3 bases are TGCGCCAGCAGCTTGGGGGGGGGAGCAGATACGCAGTATTTT. Translation: CASSLGGGADTQYF.

The CDR3 loop reads CASTQGGALSGYGYTF. CDR3 sequence (DNA): TGTGCCAGCACCCAGGGAGGGGCACTTTCCGGATATGGCTACACCTTC. The V call is TRBV28, the J call TRBJ1-2; tentative D call: TRBD1 (5 bases). The germline V gene encodes CDR1 MDHEN and CDR2 SYDVKM. V lost 7 bases, J lost 5 bases, and 23 bases lay in between. This CDR3 is built from 16 residues.

The count of this clone is one. The chain uses TRBV4-1 and TRBJ2-5; D unclear. V was trimmed by 0 bases and J by 4 bases, leaving 15 bases between them. Looked up from germline, CDR1 is MGHRA and CDR2 is YSYEKL. The CDR3 loop spans 16 amino acids. CDR3 nucleotides: TGCGCCAGCAGCCAAGATACCGAGCGTCTAAGAGAGACCCAGTACTTC. Amino acids: CASSQDTERLRETQYF.

The genes are TRBV6-1 and TRBJ1-2; 9 bases agree with TRBD1. The CDR3 extends over 17 amino acids. Trimming took 4 bases from V and 6 from J; bases not matched to a gene: 15. Germline loops: CDR1 MNHNS, CDR2 SASEGT. The chain's CDR3 is CASSGGQGPRGKDGYTF. The CDR3 region has the DNA TGTGCCAGCAGTGGAGGACAGGGGCCCCGAGGTAAAGATGGCTACACCTTC.

The chain couples TRBV11-2 to TRBJ2-1; 9 positions agree with TRBD1. The CDR3 extends over 16 amino acids. Germline CDR1 and CDR2: SGHAT and FQNNGV. The trim removed 7 bases at V and 4 bases at J, leaving 11 bases unmatched. CDR3 amino acids: CASTTPDRGRYNEQFF. Here the CDR3 DNA reads TGTGCCAGCACCACCCCGGACAGGGGTAGGTACAATGAGCAGTTCTTC. Drawing the rest from reference TRBV11-2 and TRBJ2-1, the complete variable domain is EAGVAQSPRYKIIEKRQSVAFWCNPISGHATLYWYQQILGQGPKLLIQFQNNGVVDDSQLPKDRFSAERLKGVDSTLKIQPAKLEDSAVYLCASTTPDRGRYNEQFFGPGTRLTVL.

The table lists this clone with a count of one. V and J are TRBV13 and TRBJ2-3; D perhaps matches TRBD2 (5 bases). Germline V CDR1 and CDR2: PRHDT, FYEKMQ (reference sequence). The CDR3 length is 16 residues. Trimming shortened V by 5 bases and J by 2 bases, and 17 bases separated the two germline ends. CDR3 in DNA: TGTGCCAGCAGCCGGCTCTGGAGCGGTGTCACAGATACGCAGTATTTT. Protein product: CASSRLWSGVTDTQYF.

V is TRBV6-5 and J is TRBJ2-7; 9 nucleotides align to TRBD1. Germline assignment: CDR1 MNHEY and CDR2 SVGAGI. V was pared by 6 bases and J by 4 bases, with 7 bases of the junction left unmatched. The CDR3 has 14 amino acids. Here the CDR3 reads CASRQGQGVYEQYF. The DNA for the CDR3 is TGTGCCAGCAGGCAGGGACAGGGTGTGTACGAGCAGTACTTC.

The chain employs TRBV11-2 and TRBJ2-7, with 7 nucleotides matching TRBD1. The CDR3 is 16 residues long. CDR1 is SGHAT, CDR2 FQNNGV, per germline. V lost 4 bases, J lost 9 bases, and 18 bases stayed unmatched. CDR3 DNA: TGTGCCAGCAGCTACCTACCACAGGGGCACCACAGTGGGCAGTACTTC. This sequence encodes CASSYLPQGHHSGQYF.